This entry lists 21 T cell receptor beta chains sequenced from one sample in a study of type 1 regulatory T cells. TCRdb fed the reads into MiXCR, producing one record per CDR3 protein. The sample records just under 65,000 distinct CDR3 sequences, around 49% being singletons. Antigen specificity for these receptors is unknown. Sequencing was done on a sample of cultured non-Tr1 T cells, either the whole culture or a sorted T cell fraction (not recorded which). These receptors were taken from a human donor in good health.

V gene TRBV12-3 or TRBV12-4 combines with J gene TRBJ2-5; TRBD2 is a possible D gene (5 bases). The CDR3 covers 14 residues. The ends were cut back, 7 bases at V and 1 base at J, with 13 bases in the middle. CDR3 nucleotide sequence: TGTGCCAGCACCCTTCGGGGATCCCAAGAGACCCAGTACTTC. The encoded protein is CASTLRGSQETQYF.

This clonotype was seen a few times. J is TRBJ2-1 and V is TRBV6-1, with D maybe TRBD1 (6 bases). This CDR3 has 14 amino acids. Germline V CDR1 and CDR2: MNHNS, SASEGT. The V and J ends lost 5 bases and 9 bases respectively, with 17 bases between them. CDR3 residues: CASSNPQGFGEQFF. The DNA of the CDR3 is TGTGCCAGCAGTAACCCACAGGGATTTGGTGAGCAGTTCTTC.

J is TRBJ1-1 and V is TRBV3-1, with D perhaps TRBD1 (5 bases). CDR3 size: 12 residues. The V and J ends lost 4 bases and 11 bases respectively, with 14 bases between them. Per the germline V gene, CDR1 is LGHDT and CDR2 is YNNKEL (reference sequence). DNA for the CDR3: TGTGCCAGCAGCCTCACGGCGGGGCGGGCTTTCTTT. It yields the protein CASSLTAGRAFF.

The CDR3 loop reads CASSRLVQPGLAGGQDTQYF. CDR3 sequence (DNA): TGTGCCAGCAGCCGACTGGTCCAACCGGGACTAGCGGGGGGGCAGGATACGCAGTATTTT. The V call is TRBV7-9, the J call TRBJ2-3; 16 bases agree with TRBD2. The CDR3 length is 20 residues. CDR1 and CDR2 (germline): SEHNR, FQNEAQ (reference sequence). V shed 5 bases, J shed 6 bases, and the junction held 17 bases outside the gene matches.

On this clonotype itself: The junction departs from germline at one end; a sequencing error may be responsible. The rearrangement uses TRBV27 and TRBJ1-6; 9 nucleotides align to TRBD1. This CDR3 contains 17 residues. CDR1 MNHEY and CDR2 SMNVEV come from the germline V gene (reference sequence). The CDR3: CASSPGQGGRKNSPLNF. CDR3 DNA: TGTGCCAGCAGTCCGGGACAGGGAGGACGGAAGAATTCACCCCTCAACTTT.

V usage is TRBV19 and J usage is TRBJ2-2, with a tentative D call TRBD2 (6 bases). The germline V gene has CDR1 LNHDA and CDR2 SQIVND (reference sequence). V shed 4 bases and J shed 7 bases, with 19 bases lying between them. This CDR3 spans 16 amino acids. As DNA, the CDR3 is TGTGCCAGTAGTACTTCGGACTATTGGCGTAGCGGGGAGCTGTTTTTT. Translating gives CASSTSDYWRSGELFF.

The chain's CDR3 is CASSLGVGGNTEAFF. The CDR3 region has the DNA TGTGCCAGCAGCTTGGGTGTGGGAGGGAACACTGAAGCTTTCTTT. V usage is TRBV7-2 and J usage is TRBJ1-1, with D uncertain. V lost 3 bases, J lost 1 base, and 12 bases lay in between. Per germline, CDR1 SGHTA and CDR2 FQGNSA. The CDR3 runs to 15 residues.

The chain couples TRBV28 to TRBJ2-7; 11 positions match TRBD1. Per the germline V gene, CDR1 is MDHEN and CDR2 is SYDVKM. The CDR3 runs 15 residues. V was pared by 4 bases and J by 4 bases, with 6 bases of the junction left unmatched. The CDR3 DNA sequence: TGTGCCAGCAGTTCAGGACAGGGGGCGGGTTACGAGCAGTACTTC. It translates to CASSSGQGAGYEQYF.

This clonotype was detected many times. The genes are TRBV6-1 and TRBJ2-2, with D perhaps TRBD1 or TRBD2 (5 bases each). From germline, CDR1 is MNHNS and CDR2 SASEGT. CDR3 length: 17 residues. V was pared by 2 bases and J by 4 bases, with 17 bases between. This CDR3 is CASSEIQRGRPTGELFF. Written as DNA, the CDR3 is TGTGCCAGCAGTGAAATCCAACGGGGCAGGCCCACCGGGGAGCTGTTTTTT.

CDR3 bases: TGTGCCAGCGCTCCCCAAGGAGGCTCCTACAATGAGCAGTTCTTC. This encodes CASAPQGGSYNEQFF. The chain combines TRBV7-2 with TRBJ2-1, with a tentative D call TRBD2 (5 bases). Germline V gives CDR1 SGHTA, CDR2 FQGNSA. There are 15 residues in the CDR3. V gave up 8 bases and J gave up 0 bases, with 14 bases separating them.

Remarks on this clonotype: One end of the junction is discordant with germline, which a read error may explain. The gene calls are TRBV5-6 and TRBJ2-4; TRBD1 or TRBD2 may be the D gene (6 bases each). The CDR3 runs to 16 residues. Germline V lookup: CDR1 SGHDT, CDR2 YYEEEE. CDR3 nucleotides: TGTGCCAGCAGTTTGGACCGAGGGGGGCCTAAAAACATTCAGTACTTC. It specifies CASSLDRGGPKNIQYF.

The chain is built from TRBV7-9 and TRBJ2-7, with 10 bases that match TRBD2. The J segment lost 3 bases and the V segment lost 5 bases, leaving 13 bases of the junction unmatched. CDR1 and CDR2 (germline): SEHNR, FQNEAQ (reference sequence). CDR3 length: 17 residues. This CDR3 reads CASSTSSGGDRRYEQYF. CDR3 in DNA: TGTGCCAGCAGCACCTCTAGCGGGGGAGACCGGCGCTACGAGCAGTACTTC.

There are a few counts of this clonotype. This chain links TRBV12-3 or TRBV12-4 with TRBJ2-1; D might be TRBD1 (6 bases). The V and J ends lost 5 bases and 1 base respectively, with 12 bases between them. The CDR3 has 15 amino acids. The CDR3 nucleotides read TGTGCCAGCAGTCCAGAACAGGGATCCTACAATGAGCAGTTCTTC. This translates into CASSPEQGSYNEQFF.

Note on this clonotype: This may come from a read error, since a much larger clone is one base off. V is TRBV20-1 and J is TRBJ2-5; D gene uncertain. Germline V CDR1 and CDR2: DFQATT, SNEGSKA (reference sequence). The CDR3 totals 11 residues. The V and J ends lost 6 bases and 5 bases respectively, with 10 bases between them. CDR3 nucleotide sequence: TGCAGTGCCTCCCAAGGGGAGACCCAGTACTTC. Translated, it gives CSASQGETQYF.

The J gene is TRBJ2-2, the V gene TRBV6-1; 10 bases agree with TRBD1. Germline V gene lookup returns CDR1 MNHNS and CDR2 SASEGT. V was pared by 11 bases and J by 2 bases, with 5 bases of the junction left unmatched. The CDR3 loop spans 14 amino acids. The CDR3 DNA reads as TGTGCCGCCCGGGACAGGGGAAACACCGGGGAGCTGTTTTTT. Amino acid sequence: CAARDRGNTGELFF.

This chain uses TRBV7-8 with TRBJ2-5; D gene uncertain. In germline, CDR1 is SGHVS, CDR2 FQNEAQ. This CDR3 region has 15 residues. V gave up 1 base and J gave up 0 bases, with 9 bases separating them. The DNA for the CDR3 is TGTGCCAGCAGCTTAGGTCTATCTTACCAAGAGACCCAGTACTTC. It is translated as CASSLGLSYQETQYF.

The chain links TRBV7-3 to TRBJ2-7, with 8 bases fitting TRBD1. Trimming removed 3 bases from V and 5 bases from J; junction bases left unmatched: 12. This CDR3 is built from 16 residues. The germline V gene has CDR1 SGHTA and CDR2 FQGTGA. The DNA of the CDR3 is TGTGCCAGCAGCTTCCAACCGGACAGGGTATATAACGAGCAGTACTTC. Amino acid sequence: CASSFQPDRVYNEQYF.

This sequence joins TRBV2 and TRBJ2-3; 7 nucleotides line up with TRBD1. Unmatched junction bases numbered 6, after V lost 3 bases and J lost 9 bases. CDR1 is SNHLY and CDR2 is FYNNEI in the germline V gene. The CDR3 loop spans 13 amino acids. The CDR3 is CASSERQGRTQYF. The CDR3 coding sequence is TGTGCCAGCAGTGAGAGACAGGGCCGAACGCAGTATTTT.

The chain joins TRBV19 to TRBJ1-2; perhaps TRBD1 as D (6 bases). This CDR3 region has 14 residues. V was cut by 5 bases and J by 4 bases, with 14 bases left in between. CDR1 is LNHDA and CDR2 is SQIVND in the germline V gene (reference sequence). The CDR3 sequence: CASSFNRDPYGYTF. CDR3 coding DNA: TGTGCCAGTAGTTTTAACAGGGATCCCTATGGCTACACCTTC.

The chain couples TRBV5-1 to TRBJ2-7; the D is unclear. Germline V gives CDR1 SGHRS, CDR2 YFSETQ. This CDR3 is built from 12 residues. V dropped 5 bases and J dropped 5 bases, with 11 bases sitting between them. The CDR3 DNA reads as TGCGCCAGCAGTGGTTCCCTGAACGAGCAGTACTTC. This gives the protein CASSGSLNEQYF.

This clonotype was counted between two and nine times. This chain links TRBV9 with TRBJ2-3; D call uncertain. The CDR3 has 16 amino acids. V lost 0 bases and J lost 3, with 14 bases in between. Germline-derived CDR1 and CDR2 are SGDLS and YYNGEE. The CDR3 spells CASSVGFGVATDTQYF. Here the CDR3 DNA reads TGTGCCAGCAGCGTAGGTTTTGGAGTGGCAACAGATACGCAGTATTTT.